What follows are 19 T cell receptor beta chains derived from one specimen sequenced in a study of T cell repertoires in cytomegalovirus infection. Via MiXCR, TCRdb re-called the reads, giving one row per CDR3 protein. Altogether about 130,000 distinct CDR3 sequences are present, approximately 8.8% being singletons, with the ten largest covering 10%. Sequencing was carried out using PBMCs. The receptors were gathered from a human donor in good health (CMV status not recorded). Some clones in this sample may be carry-over from other donors' samples.

This clonotype has a handful of counts. The chain carries TRBV27 and TRBJ2-5; tentative D call: TRBD1 (6 bases). Deletions cut 2 bases from V and 2 bases from J, with 18 bases between. Germline-derived CDR1 and CDR2 are MNHEY and SMNVEV (reference sequence). This CDR3 has 17 amino acids. As DNA, the CDR3 is TGTGCCAGCAGTTTAAAATTGCAGGGGCGATATCAAGAGACCCAGTACTTC. Protein sequence: CASSLKLQGRYQETQYF.

This clonotype has only a few counts. The J gene is TRBJ2-7, the V gene TRBV9, with no clear D. From germline, CDR1 is SGDLS and CDR2 YYNGEE. The CDR3 extends over 14 amino acids. V was shortened by 0 bases and J by 0 bases, with 7 bases between the two germline ends. The CDR3 region has the DNA TGTGCCAGCAGCGTAGAGGTACACTCCTACGAGCAGTACTTC. This encodes CASSVEVHSYEQYF.

This clonotype was found many times. CDR3 region: CASTTGHEAFF. CDR3 in DNA: TGTGCCAGCACCACAGGTCACGAAGCTTTCTTT. The J gene is TRBJ1-1, the V gene TRBV12-3 or TRBV12-4; weak D call: TRBD1 (5 bases). V was clipped by 7 bases and J by 8 bases, with 11 bases between them. CDR3 length: 11 residues.

A few counts support this clonotype. V and J are TRBV19 and TRBJ2-1; 12 bases are a match to TRBD2. J was trimmed by 5 bases and V by 2 bases; bases with no gene match: 4. This CDR3 spans 16 amino acids. CDR1 LNHDA and CDR2 SQIVND come from the germline V gene (reference sequence). The CDR3 is CASSISTSGGNNEQFF. The CDR3 nucleotides read TGTGCCAGTAGTATATCGACTAGCGGGGGAAACAATGAGCAGTTCTTC.

This clonotype was observed many times. The chain combines TRBV28 with TRBJ2-7; perhaps D is TRBD1 or TRBD2 (5 bases each). The CDR3 consists of 15 residues. The V and J ends lost 1 base and 12 bases respectively, with 22 bases between them. Germline CDR1 reads MDHEN; CDR2 reads SYDVKM. The CDR3 region is CASSLSATGTQSWYF. For the CDR3, the DNA is TGTGCCAGCAGTTTATCGGCCACCGGGACGCAGTCCTGGTACTTC.

A few counts support this clonotype. The chain uses TRBV2 and TRBJ2-3; TRBD2 matches at 12 bases. This CDR3 contains 16 residues. The germline CDR1 and CDR2 sequences are SNHLY and FYNNEI. The J segment lost 5 bases and the V segment lost 4 bases, leaving 7 bases of the junction unmatched. CDR3 amino acids: CASSAGLAGMKDTQYF. The CDR3 region has the DNA TGTGCCAGCAGTGCCGGACTAGCGGGGATGAAAGATACGCAGTATTTT.

This clonotype has at least ten counts. The J gene is TRBJ1-5, the V gene TRBV12-3 or TRBV12-4; 8 nucleotides align to TRBD1. V gave up 6 bases and J gave up 4 bases; unmatched junction bases: 5. The CDR3 length is 14 residues. The CDR3 DNA sequence: TGTGCCAGCAGCCCCGACAGGGGAAATCAGCCCCAGCATTTT. Translation gives CASSPDRGNQPQHF.

This clonotype has a single count. J is TRBJ2-7 and V is TRBV5-6, with 10 bases that match TRBD1. Germline V gene lookup returns CDR1 SGHDT and CDR2 YYEEEE. Germline trimming cut 4 bases from V and 6 bases from J; bases unmatched to any gene: 1. The CDR3 is made up of 12 amino acids. The DNA for the CDR3 is TGTGCCAGCAGCCGGGACAGGGGCGAGCAGTACTTC. This sequence encodes CASSRDRGEQYF.

In this sample, this clonotype turned up many times. This chain links TRBV6-6 with TRBJ1-5; TRBD1 aligns across 9 bases. Germline V gene lookup returns CDR1 MNHNY and CDR2 SVGAGI (reference sequence). The CDR3 consists of 17 residues. Trimming took 2 bases from V and 0 from J; bases not matched to a gene: 5. CDR3 residues: CASSYPDRGGSNQPQHF. In DNA form, the CDR3 reads TGTGCCAGCAGTTACCCAGACAGGGGGGGTAGCAATCAGCCCCAGCATTTT.

V is TRBV7-2 and J is TRBJ2-1; 13 bases fit TRBD2. V gave up 4 bases and J gave up 9 bases; unmatched junction bases: 9. The CDR3 loop spans 16 amino acids. In germline, CDR1 is SGHTA, CDR2 FQGNSA. In DNA form, the CDR3 reads TGTGCCAGCAGCTCCAAGTGGACTAGCGGGAGCCCTGAGCAGTTCTTC. Amino acid sequence: CASSSKWTSGSPEQFF.

This clonotype was counted at least ten times. The V gene is TRBV11-2, the J gene TRBJ2-4; D perhaps matches TRBD1 (6 bases). Trimming pared 0 bases from V and 6 bases from J, leaving 12 bases between. The germline gives CDR1 SGHAT, CDR2 FQNNGV. This CDR3 spans 15 amino acids. This CDR3 is CASSLEGAGGNIQYF. In nucleotides, the CDR3 is TGTGCCAGCAGCTTAGAGGGGGCTGGCGGAAACATTCAGTACTTC.

This sequence joins TRBV20-1 and TRBJ2-1; 9 nucleotides match TRBD1. The CDR3 contains 18 residues. CDR1 and CDR2 from the germline V gene are DFQATT and SNEGSKA (reference sequence). Losses at the gene ends were 0 bases for V and 4 bases for J; bases not matched to a gene: 13. DNA for the CDR3: TGCAGTGCTAGAGATTCCGACAGCGGACAGGGGTGGTACAATGAGCAGTTCTTC. It encodes CSARDSDSGQGWYNEQFF.

Worth noting for this clonotype: Given a much more abundant clone one base away, this may be a read error. The rearrangement links TRBV19 to TRBJ2-7; D is possibly TRBD2 (5 bases). Germline V gene data show CDR1 as LNHDA and CDR2 as SQIVND (reference sequence). The CDR3 covers 13 residues. The CDR3: CGSSIGSSYEQYF. The CDR3 DNA is TGTGGCAGTAGTATAGGGAGCTCCTACGAGCAGTACTTC.

This clonotype has a count of ten or more. The CDR3 protein is CASSPLAGGETQYF. CDR3 nucleotides: TGTGCCAGCAGCCCTCTAGCGGGGGGAGAGACCCAGTACTTC. The chain joins TRBV6-1 to TRBJ2-5; 11 bases match TRBD2. Looked up from germline, CDR1 is MNHNS and CDR2 is SASEGT. Trimming cost V 6 bases and J 4 bases; bases outside gene matches: 4. This CDR3 is built from 14 residues.

This clonotype has ten or more counts. V and J are TRBV7-9 and TRBJ1-6; weak D call: TRBD1 (5 bases). Trimming cost V 7 bases and J 9 bases, with 16 bases left between them. There are 14 residues in the CDR3. Germline CDR1 SEHNR, CDR2 FQNEAQ (reference sequence). This CDR3 reads CASTLGTGASPLHF. The CDR3 DNA follows: TGTGCCAGCACCCTAGGGACTGGGGCTTCACCCCTCCACTTT.

At least ten counts were recorded for this clonotype. J is TRBJ1-3 and V is TRBV10-3; D is undetermined. Trimming stripped 11 bases from V and 11 bases from J, with 16 bases between. Germline CDR1 and CDR2: ENHRY and SYGVKD. This CDR3 spans 11 amino acids. The CDR3 loop reads CAAGPNVAIYF. The CDR3 nucleotides read TGTGCCGCCGGGCCTAACGTGGCCATATATTTT.

This clonotype showed up many times. The chain recombines TRBV7-2 with TRBJ2-7; D is ambiguous. The CDR3 is made up of 18 amino acids. From germline, CDR1 is SGHTA and CDR2 FQGNSA. The V end was cut by 3 bases, the J end by 2 bases, with 23 bases between. The CDR3 here is CASSFVVHNKTRPYEQYF. CDR3 coding DNA: TGTGCCAGCAGCTTCGTCGTCCATAACAAAACGAGGCCCTACGAGCAGTACTTC.

This clonotype was counted ten times or more. The chain links TRBV20-1 to TRBJ2-3; D ambiguous. The germline V and J ends were trimmed by 1 base and 0 bases, with 5 bases remaining between them. Germline loops: CDR1 DFQATT, CDR2 SNEGSKA (reference sequence). This CDR3 is built from 13 residues. CDR3: CSARASSTDTQYF. CDR3 DNA: TGCAGTGCTAGAGCCTCTAGCACAGATACGCAGTATTTT.

This clonotype was picked up many times. The chain links TRBV29-1 to TRBJ1-1; D might be TRBD1 (6 bases). This CDR3 is built from 15 residues. CDR1 is SQVTM and CDR2 is ANQGSEA in the germline V gene. Trimming stripped 6 bases from V and 2 bases from J, with 19 bases between. CDR3 protein: CSVGGNRVLNTEAFF. The CDR3 coding sequence is TGCAGCGTGGGAGGAAACAGGGTTTTAAACACTGAAGCTTTCTTT.